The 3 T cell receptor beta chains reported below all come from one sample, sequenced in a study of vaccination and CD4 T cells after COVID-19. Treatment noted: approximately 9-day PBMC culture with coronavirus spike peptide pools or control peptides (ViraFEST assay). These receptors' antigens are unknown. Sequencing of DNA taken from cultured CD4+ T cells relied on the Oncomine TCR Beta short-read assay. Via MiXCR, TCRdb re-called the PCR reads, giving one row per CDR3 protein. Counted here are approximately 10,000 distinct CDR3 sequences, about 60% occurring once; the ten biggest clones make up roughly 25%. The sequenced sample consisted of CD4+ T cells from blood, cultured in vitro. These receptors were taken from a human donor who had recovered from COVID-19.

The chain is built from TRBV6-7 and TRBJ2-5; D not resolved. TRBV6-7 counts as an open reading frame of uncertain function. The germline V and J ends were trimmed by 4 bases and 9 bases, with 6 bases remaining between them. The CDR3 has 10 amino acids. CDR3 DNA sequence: TGTGCCAGCAGTTCTCCAGCCCAGTACTTC. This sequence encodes CASSSPAQYF.

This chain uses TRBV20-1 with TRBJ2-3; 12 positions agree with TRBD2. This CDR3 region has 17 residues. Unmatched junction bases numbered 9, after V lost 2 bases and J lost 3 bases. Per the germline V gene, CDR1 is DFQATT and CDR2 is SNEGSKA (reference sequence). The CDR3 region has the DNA TGCAGTGCTAGAAAGCCTAGCGGGGGGGCCTTTACAGATACGCAGTATTTT. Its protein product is CSARKPSGGAFTDTQYF.

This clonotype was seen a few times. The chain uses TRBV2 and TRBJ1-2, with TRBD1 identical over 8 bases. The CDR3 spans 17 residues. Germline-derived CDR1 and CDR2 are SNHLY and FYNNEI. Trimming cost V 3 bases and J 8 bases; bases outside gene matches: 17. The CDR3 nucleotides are TGTGCCAGCAGTGATTTGGGAATTCCAGGGGGCCGCCTGGGCTACACCTTC. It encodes CASSDLGIPGGRLGYTF.